The 4 T cell receptor beta chains listed next were all sequenced from one sample in a study of T-cell memory formation after mild COVID-19. From the 5' RACE reads, TCRdb called clonotypes with MiXCR, one entry per CDR3 protein. Of roughly 340,000 distinct CDR3 sequences detected, 15% to 20% appear once; the ten largest clones hold more than 20%. Sequencing was done on a sample of PBMCs or a T cell subset sorted from them (not recorded which). Receptors originate from a man younger than 35 who had mild COVID-19 (a few samples of this study predate the infection). Cell type and time point are not known.

This clonotype has ten or more counts. The chain joins TRBV15 to TRBJ2-5, with D perhaps TRBD1 (6 bases). From germline, CDR1 is LNHNV and CDR2 YYDKDF (reference sequence). There are 16 residues in the CDR3. V shed 8 bases and J shed 1 base, with 20 bases lying between them. The CDR3 region has the DNA TGTGCCACCGAGGATCCTCCAGGCAGGGGCCAAGAGACCCAGTACTTC. Amino acids: CATEDPPGRGQETQYF.

V gene TRBV3-1 combines with J gene TRBJ1-6; D might be TRBD1 (6 bases). Trimming took off 4 bases at V and 10 bases at J, with 14 bases between the two ends. Germline V gene lookup returns CDR1 LGHDT and CDR2 YNNKEL (reference sequence). The CDR3 spans 14 residues. Here the CDR3 reads CASSLYQGSSPLHF. The CDR3 bases are TGTGCCAGCAGCCTATACCAGGGGTCCTCACCCCTCCACTTT.

Of note for this clonotype: Being one base from a much bigger clone, this may be a read error. This chain connects TRBV5-1 to TRBJ2-3; the match to TRBD2 covers 8 bases. This CDR3 region has 14 residues. The V segment lost 3 bases and the J segment 2 bases; nucleotides outside the gene matches: 2. In germline, CDR1 is SGHRS, CDR2 YFSETQ. The CDR3 DNA sequence: TGCGCCAGCAGCTCGGGGGGGCCCACAGATACGCAGTATTTT. Its protein is CASSSGGPTDTQYF.

This clonotype was recorded a few times. The V and J genes are TRBV15 and TRBJ2-1; no clear D. There are 15 residues in the CDR3. CDR1 LNHNV and CDR2 YYDKDF come from the germline V gene (reference sequence). Trimming cost V 2 bases and J 5 bases, with 13 bases left between them. CDR3 DNA: TGTGCCACCAGCAGAAGGGTAAGGGAAGACAATGAGCAGTTCTTC. Its protein is CATSRRVREDNEQFF. Full variable domain (outside the CDR3, taken from reference TRBV15 and TRBJ2-1): DAMVIQNPRYQVTQFGKPVTLSCSQTLNHNVMYWYQQKSSQAPKLLFHYYDKDFNNEADTPDNFQSRRPNTSFCFLDIRSPGLGDTAMYLCATSRRVREDNEQFFGPGTRLTVL.